The following is a T cell receptor (beta chain) sequence with its context. Its antigen is currently not known. No quality values exist for individual bases; no much larger clone is one base distant. This entry is derived from a study of PD-L1 blockade in urothelial cancer (dated by TCRdb to about 2017). Regarding the complete study: Therapy was started at some point between 2013 and 2015 for all patients, and atezolizumab 1,200 mg was administered intravenously every 3 weeks. In the same patients, whole exome sequencing and RNA sequencing of pretreatment tumors were performed in addition to TCR sequencing. The study, an exploratory multi-omic analysis, examined somatic, immune and clinical correlates of response to PD-L1 blockade with atezolizumab in urothelial cancer. About 10 patients reached durable clinical benefit, while about 19 patients did not. TCR sequencing covered pretreatment tumor samples and matched, serially collected peripheral blood taken before and after atezolizumab treatment. Pretreatment blood TCR-seq was available for about 28 patients, at least one posttreatment blood collection was obtained for some 24 patients, and tumor TCR-seq was available for some 24 patients. Blood samples gave a median of 141,255 T cells and 77,000 or so unique TCRs, with a median clonality of around 0.08. Patients had an ECOG performance status of 0 or 1 and had received between 0 and 3 prior chemotherapy regimens. About nine tenths of the roughly 29 patients were males with bladder-origin urothelial cancer, and about 60% of the roughly 30 reported a prior smoking history. Blood samples were analyzed at 3 weeks after treatment start (second dose) and at 6 weeks after treatment start. Durable clinical benefit was defined as progression-free survival longer than 6 months, and TCR features were also tested against progression-free and overall survival. Results the study describes overall, beyond this receptor: A pretreatment peripheral blood TCR clonality below the median was linked to improved progression-free and overall survival. At 3 weeks after the start of treatment, tumor-associated TCR clones in peripheral blood had expanded more in patients with durable benefit (n ≈ 20, p = 0.022). Because of the small sample size (n ≈ 28) and the many exploratory analyses performed, the results are intended to be regarded as hypothesis-generating.

The junction shows trimming of 3 bases on V and 2 bases on J, and the gene matches do not reach 4 bases of it. Reading from cysteine to phenylalanine, the CDR3 counts 14 amino acids. Of the read, only the CDR3 DNA is kept; its 42 bases are in frame from base 1. For CDR1 and CDR2, the germline V gene (reference sequence) lists SGHNT and YYREEE. The time point label of this sample denotes: peripheral blood 6 weeks after treatment start. The cohort included 25 to 30 patients with locally advanced or metastatic urothelial carcinoma who were treated at Memorial Sloan Kettering on a trial protocol. Peripheral blood mononuclear cells were collected pretreatment and during treatment, at between 1 and 8 total time points per patient. The Qiagen DNeasy Blood extraction kit was used to purify genomic DNA from total PBMCs and tumor samples. PBMCs were collected pretreatment and during treatment, and were isolated and stored as previously described.

To estimate absolute template abundance from read counts, synthetic TCR analog templates were spiked into each PCR. Using the immunoSEQ assay, TCRbeta CDR3 regions were amplified from genomic DNA with bias-controlled V and J gene primers. Sequencing of rearranged TCRbeta segments was performed at approximately 20X coverage. The original methods were these. Sequencing errors were corrected by clustering, and CDR3s were annotated against IMGT so that V, D and J genes could be assigned. Downstream analyses used only productive TCRbeta rearrangements, leaving out any out-of-frame or stop-codon sequences. Clonality was calculated as one minus the Shannon entropy normalized by the log of the number of unique productive sequences. Fisher's exact test with Benjamini-Hochberg correction, at a threshold of adjusted p below 0.01, was used to find clones that differed between time points or between blood and tumor. Held by TCRdb, this immuneACCESS table contains in-frame sequences only and omits some clones. Under half of the omission traces to an unresolved V gene where checked; the cause of the rest is unknown. Clonal size and the V and J genes are those of that table, whereas D and trimming came from the DNA. The sample table shows about 29,000 clones, and approximately 81% are seen once. The ten largest make up 2.5% to 3.5% of the sample.

Source: PBMCs, taken around atezolizumab (anti-PD-L1) treatment. Here the chain combines TRBV5-4 and TRBJ2-7, with 8 central nucleotides matching TRBD2. The TCR originated in a man between 65 and 85 years old with urothelial cancer. The nucleotides are TGTGCCAGCAGCTCGGGGGGGGGACCCTACGAGCAGTACTTC. It translates as CASSSGGGPYEQYF. With the portions outside the CDR3 filled from the reference TRBV5-4 and TRBJ2-7 genes, the complete variable region becomes ETGVTQSPTHLIKTRGQQVTLRCSSQSGHNTVSWYQQALGQGPQFIFQYYREEENGRGNFPPRFSGLQFPNYSSELNVNALELDDSALYLCASSSGGGPYEQYFGPGTRLTVT.